This TCR beta chain emerged from a study of control samples from healthy donors and cancer patients. This clone came up once. TCRdb keeps only in-frame clones here, not all; method: immunoSEQ multiplex PCR. Of 100,000 to 150,000 clones listed, about 92% are singletons. The CDR3 is made up of 14 amino acids. Trimming shortened V by 1 base and J by 4 bases, and 10 bases separated the two germline ends. CDR1 and CDR2 from the germline V gene are SEHNR and FQNEAQ (reference sequence). What was sequenced was blood. J is TRBJ2-5 and V is TRBV7-9; D gene ambiguous. The receptor was derived from a woman aged 45 to 65 in good health. This chain's CDR3 is CASSLDRNRETQYF. CDR3 coding DNA: TGTGCCAGCAGCTTAGACAGAAACAGAGAGACCCAGTACTTC.